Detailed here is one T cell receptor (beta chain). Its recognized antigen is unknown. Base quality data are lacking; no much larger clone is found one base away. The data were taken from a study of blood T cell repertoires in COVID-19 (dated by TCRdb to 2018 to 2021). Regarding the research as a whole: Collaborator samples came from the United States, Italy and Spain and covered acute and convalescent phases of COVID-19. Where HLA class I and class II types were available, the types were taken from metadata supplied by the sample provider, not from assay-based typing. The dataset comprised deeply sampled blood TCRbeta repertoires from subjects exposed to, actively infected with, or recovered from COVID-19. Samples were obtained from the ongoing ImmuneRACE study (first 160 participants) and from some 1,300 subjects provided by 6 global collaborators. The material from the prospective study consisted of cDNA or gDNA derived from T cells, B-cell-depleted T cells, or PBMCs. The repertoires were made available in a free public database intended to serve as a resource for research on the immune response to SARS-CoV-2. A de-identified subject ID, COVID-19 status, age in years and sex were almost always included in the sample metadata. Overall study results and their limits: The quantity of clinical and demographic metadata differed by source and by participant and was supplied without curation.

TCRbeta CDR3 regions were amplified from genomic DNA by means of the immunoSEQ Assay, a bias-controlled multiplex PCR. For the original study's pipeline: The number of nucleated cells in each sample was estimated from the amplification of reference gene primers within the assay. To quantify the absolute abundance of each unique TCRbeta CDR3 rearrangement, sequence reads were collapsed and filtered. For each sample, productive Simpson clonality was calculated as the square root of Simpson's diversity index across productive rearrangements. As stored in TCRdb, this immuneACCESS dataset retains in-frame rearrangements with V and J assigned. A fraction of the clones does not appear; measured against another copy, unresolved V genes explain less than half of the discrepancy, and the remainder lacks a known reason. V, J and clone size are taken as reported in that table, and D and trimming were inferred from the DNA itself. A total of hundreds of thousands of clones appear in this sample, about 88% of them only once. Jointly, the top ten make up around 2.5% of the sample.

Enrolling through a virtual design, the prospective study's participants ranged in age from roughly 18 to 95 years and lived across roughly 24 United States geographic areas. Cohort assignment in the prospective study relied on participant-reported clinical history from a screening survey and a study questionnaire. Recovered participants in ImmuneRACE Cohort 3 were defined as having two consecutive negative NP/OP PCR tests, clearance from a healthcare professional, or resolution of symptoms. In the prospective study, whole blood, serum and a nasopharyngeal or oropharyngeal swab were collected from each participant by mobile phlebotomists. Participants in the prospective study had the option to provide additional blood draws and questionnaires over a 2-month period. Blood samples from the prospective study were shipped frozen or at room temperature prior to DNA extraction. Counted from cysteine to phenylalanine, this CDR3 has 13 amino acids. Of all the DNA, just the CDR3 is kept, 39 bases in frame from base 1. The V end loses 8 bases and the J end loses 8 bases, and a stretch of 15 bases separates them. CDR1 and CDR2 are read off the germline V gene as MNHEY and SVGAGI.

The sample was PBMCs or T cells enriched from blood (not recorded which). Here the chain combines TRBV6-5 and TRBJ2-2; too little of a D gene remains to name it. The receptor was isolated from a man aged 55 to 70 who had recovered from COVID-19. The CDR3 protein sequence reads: CASVDSGGGELFF. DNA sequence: TGTGCCAGCGTTGACTCCGGTGGGGGGGAGCTGTTTTTT.